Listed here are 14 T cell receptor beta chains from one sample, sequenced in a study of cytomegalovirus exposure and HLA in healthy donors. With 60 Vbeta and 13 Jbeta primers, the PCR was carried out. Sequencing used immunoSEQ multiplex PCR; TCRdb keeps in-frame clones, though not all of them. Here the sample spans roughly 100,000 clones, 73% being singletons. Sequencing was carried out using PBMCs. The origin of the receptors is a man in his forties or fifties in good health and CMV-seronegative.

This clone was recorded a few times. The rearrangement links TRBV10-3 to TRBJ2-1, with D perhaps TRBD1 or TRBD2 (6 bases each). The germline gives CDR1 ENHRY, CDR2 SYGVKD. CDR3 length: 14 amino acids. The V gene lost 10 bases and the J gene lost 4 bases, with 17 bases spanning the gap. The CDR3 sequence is CATRGGERYNEQFF. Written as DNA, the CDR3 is TGTGCCACCAGGGGCGGGGAGCGATACAATGAGCAGTTCTTC.

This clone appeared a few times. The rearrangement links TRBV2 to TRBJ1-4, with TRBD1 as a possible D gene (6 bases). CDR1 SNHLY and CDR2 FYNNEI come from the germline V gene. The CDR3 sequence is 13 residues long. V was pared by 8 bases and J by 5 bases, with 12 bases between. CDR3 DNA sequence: TGTGCCAGCGAGCAGGGGTTAAATGAAAAACTGTTTTTT. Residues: CASEQGLNEKLFF.

The CDR3: CSGGGLDTDTQYF. In DNA form, the CDR3 reads TGCAGCGGCGGGGGCTTGGACACAGATACGCAGTATTTT. The V and J genes are TRBV29-1 and TRBJ2-3, with a tentative D call TRBD2 (7 bases). Germline CDR1 and CDR2: SQVTM and ANQGSEA. CDR3 length: 13 residues. Deletions cut 7 bases from V and 2 bases from J, with 13 bases between.

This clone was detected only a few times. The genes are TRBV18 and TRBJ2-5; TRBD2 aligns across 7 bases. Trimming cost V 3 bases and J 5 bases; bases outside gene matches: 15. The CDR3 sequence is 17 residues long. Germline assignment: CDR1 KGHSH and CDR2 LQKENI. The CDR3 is CASSPLLGGGPRETQYF. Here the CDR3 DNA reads TGTGCCAGCTCACCCCTGTTGGGCGGGGGACCTCGGGAGACCCAGTACTTC. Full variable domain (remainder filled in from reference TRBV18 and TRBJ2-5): NAGVMQNPRHLVRRRGQEARLRCSPMKGHSHVYWYRQLPEEGLKFMVYLQKENIIDESGMPKERFSAEFPKEGPSILRIQQVVRGDSAAYFCASSPLLGGGPRETQYFGPGTRLLVL.

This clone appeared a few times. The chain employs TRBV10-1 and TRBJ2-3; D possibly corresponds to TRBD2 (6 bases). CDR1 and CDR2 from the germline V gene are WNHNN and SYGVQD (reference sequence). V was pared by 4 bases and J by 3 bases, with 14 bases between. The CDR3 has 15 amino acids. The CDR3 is CASSGLGKGTDTQYF. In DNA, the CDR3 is TGCGCCAGCAGTGGACTAGGGAAGGGAACAGATACGCAGTATTTT.

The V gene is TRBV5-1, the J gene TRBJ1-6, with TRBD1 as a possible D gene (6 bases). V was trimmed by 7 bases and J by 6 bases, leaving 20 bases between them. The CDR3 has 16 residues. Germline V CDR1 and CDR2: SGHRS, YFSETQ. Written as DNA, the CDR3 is TGCGCCAGCGCCGCTGACGGGGGGCAAGGTAATTCACCCCTCCACTTT. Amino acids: CASAADGGQGNSPLHF.

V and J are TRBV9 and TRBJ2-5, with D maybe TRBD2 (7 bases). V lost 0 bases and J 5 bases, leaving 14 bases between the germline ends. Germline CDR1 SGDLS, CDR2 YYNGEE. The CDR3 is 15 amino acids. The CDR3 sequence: CASSVVGASGETQYF. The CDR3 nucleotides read TGTGCCAGCAGCGTAGTGGGGGCTAGCGGTGAGACCCAGTACTTC.

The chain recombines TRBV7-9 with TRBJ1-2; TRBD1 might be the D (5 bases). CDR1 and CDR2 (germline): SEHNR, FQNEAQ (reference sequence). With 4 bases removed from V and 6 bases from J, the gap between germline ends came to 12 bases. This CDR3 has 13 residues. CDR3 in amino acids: CASSSTREDGYTF. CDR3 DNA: TGTGCCAGCAGCTCAACCAGGGAAGATGGCTACACCTTC.

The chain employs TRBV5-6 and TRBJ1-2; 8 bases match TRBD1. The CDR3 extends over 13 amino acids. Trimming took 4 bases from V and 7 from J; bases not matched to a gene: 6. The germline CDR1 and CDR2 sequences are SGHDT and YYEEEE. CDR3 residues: CASSPRGQGGYTF. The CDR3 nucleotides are TGTGCCAGCAGCCCCAGGGGGCAGGGTGGCTACACCTTC.

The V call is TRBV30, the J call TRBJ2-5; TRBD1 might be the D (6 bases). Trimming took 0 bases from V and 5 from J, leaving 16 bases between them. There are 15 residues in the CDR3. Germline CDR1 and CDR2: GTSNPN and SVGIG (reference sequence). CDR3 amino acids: CAWSVWAGQGETQYF. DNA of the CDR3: TGTGCCTGGAGTGTATGGGCAGGGCAGGGGGAGACCCAGTACTTC.

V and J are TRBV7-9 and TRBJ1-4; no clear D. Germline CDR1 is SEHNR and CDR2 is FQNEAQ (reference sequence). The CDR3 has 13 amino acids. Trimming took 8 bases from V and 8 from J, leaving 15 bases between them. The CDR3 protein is CASRLGREEKLFF. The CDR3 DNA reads TGTGCCAGCCGGTTGGGGAGGGAGGAAAAACTGTTTTTT.

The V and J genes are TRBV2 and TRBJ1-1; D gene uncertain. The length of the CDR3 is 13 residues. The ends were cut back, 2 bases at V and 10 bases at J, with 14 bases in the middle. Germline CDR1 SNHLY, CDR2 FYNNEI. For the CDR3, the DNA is TGTGCCAGCAGTGAATCTTTCGTCGTCGGAGCTTTCTTT. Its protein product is CASSESFVVGAFF. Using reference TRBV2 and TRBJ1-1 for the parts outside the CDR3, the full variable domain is EPEVTQTPSHQVTQMGQEVILRCVPISNHLYFYWYRQILGQKVEFLVSFYNNEISEKSEIFDDQFSVERPDGSNFTLKIRSTKLEDSAMYFCASSESFVVGAFFGQGTRLTVV.

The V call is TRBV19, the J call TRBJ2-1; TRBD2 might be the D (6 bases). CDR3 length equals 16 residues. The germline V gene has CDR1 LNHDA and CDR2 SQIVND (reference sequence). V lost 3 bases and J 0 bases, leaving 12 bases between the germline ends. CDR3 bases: TGTGCCAGTAGTATCAGAGCGGGTAACTCCTACAATGAGCAGTTCTTC. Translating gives CASSIRAGNSYNEQFF. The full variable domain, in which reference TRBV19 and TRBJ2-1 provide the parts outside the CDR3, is DGGITQSPKYLFRKEGQNVTLSCEQNLNHDAMYWYRQDPGQGLRLIYYSQIVNDFQKGDIAEGYSVSREKKESFPLTVTSAQKNPTAFYLCASSIRAGNSYNEQFFGPGTRLTVL.

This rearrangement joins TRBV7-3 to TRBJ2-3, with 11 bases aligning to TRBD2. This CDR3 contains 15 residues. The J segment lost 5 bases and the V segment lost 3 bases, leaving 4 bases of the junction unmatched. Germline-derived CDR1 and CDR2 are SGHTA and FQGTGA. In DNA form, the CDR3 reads TGTGCCAGCAGCTTTAGCGGGGGGGCCGGAGATACGCAGTATTTT. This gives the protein CASSFSGGAGDTQYF. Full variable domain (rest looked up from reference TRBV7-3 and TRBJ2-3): GAGVSQTPSNKVTEKGKYVELRCDPISGHTALYWYRQSLGQGPEFLIYFQGTGAADDSGLPNDRFFAVRPEGSVSTLKIQRTERGDSAVYLCASSFSGGAGDTQYFGPGTRLTVL.